This TCR beta chain was found in a study of cytomegalovirus exposure and HLA in healthy donors. V lost 6 bases to trimming and J lost 3 bases, with 11 bases between them. Germline loops: CDR1 LNHDA, CDR2 SQIVND (reference sequence). CDR3 length: 14 amino acids. PCR used 60 Vbeta primers and 13 Jbeta primers. Profiling relied on immunoSEQ multiplex PCR, and the TCRdb table lists in-frame clones only, not all of them. The table records more than 95,000 clones, roughly 80% of them present only once. Input material: PBMCs. The clonotype originates from a woman aged 40 to 50 in good health and CMV-seropositive. The genes are TRBV19 and TRBJ2-2; TRBD1 is a possible D gene (5 bases). In nucleotides, the CDR3 is TGTGCCAGTAGATTCAGGGTGGACACCGGGGAGCTGTTTTTT. Translation gives CASRFRVDTGELFF.